This T cell receptor (beta chain) derives from a study of vaccination effects on CD4 cells after COVID-19. The table lists this clone with a count of one. Its antigen is unidentified. In the ViraFEST assay, antigen-specific CD4+ clonotypes were identified by expansion after peptide-pool stimulation. Subsequent to 10 days of culture, CD4+ T cells were isolated. Two-dose vaccination with either BNT162b2 or mRNA-1273 was given to the participants. Repertoires were generated with immunoSEQ multiplex PCR, while TCRdb's copy carries only in-frame clones and drops some. The sample shows approximately 13,000 clones, around three quarters of them seen only once. The CDR3 sequence is 14 residues long. Looked up from germline, CDR1 is LGHDT and CDR2 is YNNKEL (reference sequence). V lost 5 bases to trimming and J lost 3 bases; unmatched junction nucleotides: 0.

This TCR was recovered from a human donor who received a COVID-19 vaccine. The material sequenced was CD4+ T cells from PBMCs cultured with SARS-CoV-2 spike peptides, taken after COVID-19 vaccination. The chain combines TRBV3-1 (or the pseudogene TRBV3-2) with TRBJ1-6; 8 positions agree with TRBD1. The CDR3 spells CASSDRGYNSPLHF. The CDR3 DNA sequence: TGTGCCAGCAGCGACAGGGGCTATAATTCACCCCTCCACTTT.